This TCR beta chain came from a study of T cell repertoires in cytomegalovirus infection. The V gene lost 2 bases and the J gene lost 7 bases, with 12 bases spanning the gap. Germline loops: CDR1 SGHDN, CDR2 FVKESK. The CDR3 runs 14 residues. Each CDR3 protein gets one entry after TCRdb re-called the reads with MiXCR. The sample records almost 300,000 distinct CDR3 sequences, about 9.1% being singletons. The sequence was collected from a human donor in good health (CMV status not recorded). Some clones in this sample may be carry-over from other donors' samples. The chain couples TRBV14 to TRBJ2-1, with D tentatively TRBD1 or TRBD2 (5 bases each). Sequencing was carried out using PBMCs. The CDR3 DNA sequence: TGTGCCAGCAGCCAATTCCGGGGCTCGAATGAGCAGTTCTTC. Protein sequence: CASSQFRGSNEQFF.